What follows are 4 T cell receptor beta chains derived from one specimen sequenced in a study of STAT5B mutations in CD4+ large granular lymphocyte leukemia. TCRdb's copy holds only in-frame clones and misses some; the assay was immunoSEQ multiplex PCR. The top ten clones hold less than 2.5% of a sample with tens of thousands of clones, roughly 72% of them seen once. Sequencing used CD4+ T cells from blood buffy coats. These receptor sequences come from a human donor in good health.

The genes are TRBV5-1 and TRBJ2-1; 9 nucleotides align to TRBD2. The length of the CDR3 is 15 residues. The V segment lost 3 bases and the J segment 6 bases; nucleotides outside the gene matches: 7. Germline V CDR1 and CDR2: SGHRS, YFSETQ. The CDR3 region is CASSSRGGASNEQFF. As DNA, the CDR3 is TGCGCCAGCAGCTCCCGCGGGGGGGCCAGCAATGAGCAGTTCTTC.

This chain connects TRBV15 to TRBJ2-7; TRBD1 agrees at 8 bases. Per the germline V gene, CDR1 is LNHNV and CDR2 is YYDKDF (reference sequence). J lost 4 bases, V lost 3 bases, and 11 bases had no gene match. The CDR3 extends over 16 amino acids. The CDR3 is CATSSGQGLGVYEQYF. In DNA form, the CDR3 reads TGTGCCACCAGCAGCGGACAGGGATTGGGGGTTTACGAGCAGTACTTC. Full variable domain (missing parts from reference TRBV15 and TRBJ2-7): DAMVIQNPRYQVTQFGKPVTLSCSQTLNHNVMYWYQQKSSQAPKLLFHYYDKDFNNEADTPDNFQSRRPNTSFCFLDIRSPGLGDTAMYLCATSSGQGLGVYEQYFGPGTRLTVT.

The V and J genes are TRBV5-5 and TRBJ1-3; possible D gene TRBD1, 6 bases. Germline V gives CDR1 SGHKS, CDR2 YYEKEE (reference sequence). CDR3 length: 17 residues. The CDR3 DNA follows: TGTGCAAGCGCGACCCTGGGGGGGGCGTACGTTGGAAACACCATATATTTT. Protein product: CASATLGGAYVGNTIYF.

V usage is TRBV4-3 and J usage is TRBJ2-2, with TRBD2 matching 8 bases. Germline CDR1 reads LGHNA; CDR2 reads YSLEER. V was clipped by 6 bases and J by 8 bases; unmatched bases: 17. This CDR3 has 17 amino acids. The DNA for the CDR3 is TGCGCCAGCAGTCCGGGGGGGCGGGGGAGAATGGGAGGGGAGCTGTTTTTT. Translating gives CASSPGGRGRMGGELFF.